This T cell receptor (beta chain) was captured by sequencing in a study of cytomegalovirus exposure and HLA in healthy donors. Comments on this clone: The antigen remains unidentified.

PCR was performed using 60 Vbeta and 13 Jbeta primers. Clones were sequenced by immunoSEQ multiplex PCR, and TCRdb holds only the in-frame ones, with some missing. The ten most abundant clones cover approximately 1.1% of a sample with tens of thousands of clones. Overall study results and limits: The Asian-associated ancestry cluster reportedly had fewer N-insertions than the roughly 670-donor mean in a later analysis. It was shown in a later analysis that HLA-associated TCR beta chains were more clonally expanded than other, equally common chains. As immune exposure information, only CMV serostatus was available.

V trimming: 5 bases; J trimming: 3 bases; junction bases outside the gene matches: 6. CDR1 and CDR2 (germline): SGHAT, FQDESV (reference sequence). The CDR3 consists of 14 residues. The sequence was obtained from a woman aged 25 to 39 in good health and CMV-seronegative. This chain uses TRBV11-1 with TRBJ2-7, with 8 bases identical to TRBD2. Material for sequencing was PBMCs. The CDR3 region is CASSPGLADYEQYF. As DNA, the CDR3 is TGTGCCAGCAGCCCAGGACTAGCTGACTACGAGCAGTACTTC.